A selection of T cell receptor beta chains follows, all from one sample in a study of response to subunit inactivated influenza vaccine. TCRdb redid the calling of the RT-PCR reads with MiXCR, one entry per CDR3 protein. The repertoire consists of around 520,000 distinct CDR3 sequences, with roughly 10% occurring once and the leading ten covering around 9.6%. Sequenced material: PBMCs from blood, taken on the day of vaccination. These receptors were taken from a man aged 45-60 years who received an inactivated influenza vaccine. Each CDR3 is given with its conserved first and last residue. A D gene is named only where the DNA matches it firmly. The listing skips clone size in some rows; elsewhere it reads once, few, many or a size class.

d_call	j_call	clone_size	v_call	cdr3_nt	cdr3_aa
-	TRBJ2-3	many	TRBV11-2	TGTGCCAGCAGCTTAATCGGGATTTCTCAAACAGATACGCAGTATTTT	CASSLIGISQTDTQYF
-	TRBJ1-1	few	TRBV4-2	TGTGCCAGCAGCCCCCCCCCCTCGGGGTTCACTGAAGCTTTCTTT	CASSPPPSGFTEAFF
-	TRBJ2-5	many	TRBV29-1	TGCAGCGTTGGGGGTGGCAGTCAAGAGACCCAGTACTTC	CSVGGGSQETQYF
TRBD2	TRBJ2-3	-	TRBV7-3	TGTGCCAGCAGCCCGTACATTGGACTAGCGGGAGGGCTCACAGATACGCAGTATTTT	CASSPYIGLAGGLTDTQYF
-	TRBJ1-1	few	TRBV6-2/TRBV6-3	TGTGCCAGCAGATACGCCGGGGGAGGTGAAGCTTTCTTT	CASRYAGGGEAFF
-	TRBJ2-2	-	TRBV5-1	TGCGCCAGCAGCTTTACTTCTGACACCGGGGAGCTGTTTTTT	CASSFTSDTGELFF
TRBD2	TRBJ2-1	-	TRBV2	TGTGCCAGCAGTGAAGCGCTGTCTAGCGGGAGGAATGAGCAGTTCTTC	CASSEALSSGRNEQFF
TRBD2	TRBJ2-5	-	TRBV7-2	TGTGCCAGCAGCCGACCGGGACTAGCGACCCAGTACTTC	CASSRPGLATQYF
-	TRBJ2-5	few	TRBV19	TGTGCCAGTAGTACGTACAGCGGAAAAGAGACCCAGTACTTC	CASSTYSGKETQYF
-	TRBJ2-1	-	TRBV5-1	TGCGCCAGCAGCTTGGGGTCGCTCTACAGAAATGAGCAGTTCTTC	CASSLGSLYRNEQFF
-	TRBJ2-3	-	TRBV9	TGTGCCAGCAGCGTAGCTACCCTGAGCACAGATACGCAGTATTTT	CASSVATLSTDTQYF
-	TRBJ2-1	many	TRBV6-5	TGTGCCAGCAGTTACTCGATATCTAACCCCTCCTACAATGAGCAGTTCTTC	CASSYSISNPSYNEQFF
TRBD1	TRBJ2-5	-	TRBV7-7	TGTGCCAGCAGCTCCGAGACAGGGAAATTCCAAGAGACCCAGTACTTC	CASSSETGKFQETQYF
-	TRBJ2-7	-	TRBV28	TGTGCCAGCTACGGGTCCGGCGGGACCTCCTACGAGCAGTACTTC	CASYGSGGTSYEQYF
TRBD2	TRBJ2-5	few	TRBV18	TGTGCCAGCTCACCTTCTCCGGGACTAGCGGGAGTTTTTCAAGAGACCCAGTACTTC	CASSPSPGLAGVFQETQYF
-	TRBJ2-2	few	TRBV28	TGTGCCAGCACCCACTTCAGGGTCCGGGCCGGGGAGCTGTTTTTT	CASTHFRVRAGELFF
-	TRBJ2-5	few	TRBV24-1	TGTGCCACCAGTCCCAGCGGGCTCGGGACCCAGTACTTC	CATSPSGLGTQYF
-	TRBJ2-2	once	TRBV18	TGTGCCAGCTCACCACGTTGGGACACCGGGGAGCTGTTTTTT	CASSPRWDTGELFF
-	TRBJ2-7	-	TRBV18	TGTGCCAGCTCACCCACCCGGGACCACGAGCAGTACTTC	CASSPTRDHEQYF
-	TRBJ2-1	-	TRBV27	TGTGCCAGCAGTTTATTCTCCCATAGCTCCTACAATGAGCAGTTCTTC	CASSLFSHSSYNEQFF
TRBD1	TRBJ2-1	few	TRBV6-2/TRBV6-3	TGTGCCAGCAGTTACTGGGACAGCGAATACAATGAGCAGTTCTTC	CASSYWDSEYNEQFF
-	TRBJ1-1	few	TRBV12-3/TRBV12-4	TGTGCCAGCAGTTGGTCTCGGAACACTGAAGCTTTCTTT	CASSWSRNTEAFF
TRBD1	TRBJ1-2	-	TRBV7-2	TGTGCCAGCAGCCGAAAGGGGACAGGAGCTAACTATGGCTACACCTTC	CASSRKGTGANYGYTF
TRBD1	TRBJ2-5	few	TRBV5-1	TGCGCCAGCAGCTTGTATCCGAGGGGGCGGGAGACCCAGTACTTC	CASSLYPRGRETQYF
-	TRBJ1-1	-	TRBV20-1	TGCAGTGCTAGAGATCTGGTGAACACTGAAGCTTTCTTT	CSARDLVNTEAFF
-	TRBJ2-1	many	TRBV21-1	TGTGCCAGCAGCAAAGATAGAGTTGGACGCTTTTCGGATGGTAATGAGCAGTTCTTC	CASSKDRVGRFSDGNEQFF
-	TRBJ2-3	-	TRBV29-1	TGCAGCGTTGGAAACAGAGGCACAGATACGCAGTATTTT	CSVGNRGTDTQYF
-	TRBJ2-1	many	TRBV20-1	TGCAGTGCTTTAGGGAGTTGGCTCTACAATGAGCAGTTCTTC	CSALGSWLYNEQFF
-	TRBJ2-5	many	TRBV5-1	TGCGCCAGCAGCTTGGCAGTGTTGGAGACCCAGTACTTC	CASSLAVLETQYF
TRBD2	TRBJ2-3	few	TRBV20-1	TGCAGTGCTAGACCTCTAGCGGGAAGGGTAGATACGCAGTATTTT	CSARPLAGRVDTQYF
TRBD2	TRBJ2-5	-	TRBV7-2	TGTGCCAGCAGCTTGCAAACTAGCGGGCGGCAAGAGACCCAGTACTTC	CASSLQTSGRQETQYF
-	TRBJ2-5	-	TRBV12-3/TRBV12-4	TGTGCCAGCAGTTGGACGGGGGAGACCCAGTACTTC	CASSWTGETQYF
TRBD1	TRBJ2-2	-	TRBV5-1	TGCGCCAGCAGCTTGGGGGGACAGGGGATCACCGGGGAGCTGTTTTTT	CASSLGGQGITGELFF
TRBD1	TRBJ2-3	-	TRBV29-1	TGCAGCGTCGCCCTGGACAGGGGTACGCAGTATTTT	CSVALDRGTQYF
-	TRBJ2-7	few	TRBV7-9	TGTGCCAGCAGTCCAACCGGGACACTTACTTACGAGCAGTACTTC	CASSPTGTLTYEQYF
TRBD1	TRBJ2-7	few	TRBV20-1	TGCAGTGCTGATTCGGAACAGGGGGTCTACGAGCAGTACTTC	CSADSEQGVYEQYF
-	TRBJ1-5	few	TRBV11-2	TGTGCCAGCAGCCTATGGGACGGTGAGCCCCAGCATTTT	CASSLWDGEPQHF
TRBD2	TRBJ2-7	-	TRBV18	TGTGCCAGCTCACCACCCGCAGCGGGGAACCGCGAGCAGTACTTC	CASSPPAAGNREQYF
-	TRBJ1-5	many	TRBV7-2	TGTGCCAGCAGCCCTCAATCAGGGTGGAGCAATCAGCCCCAGCATTTT	CASSPQSGWSNQPQHF
TRBD1	TRBJ1-5	many	TRBV12-3/TRBV12-4	TGTGCCAGCACCGCGGGGCAGGGGGCAGATGTTAGCAATCAGCCCCAGCATTTT	CASTAGQGADVSNQPQHF